The rows below give T cell receptor beta chains drawn from one sample of a study of beta chain features in type 1 diabetes. Produced via immunoSEQ multiplex PCR; TCRdb's table is partial and in-frame only. The table lists 620,000 or so clones, around 16% of them singletons. Sequenced: naive CD4+ T cells from blood. The receptors shown here come from a man aged 18 to 30 in good health. Each CDR3 is given without its conserved first and last residue.

TRBV9 ASSVATGANYGYT
TRBV5-1 ASSLWEGARNIQY
TRBV7-2 ASSLERRTSGVSY
TRBV7-6 ASSLSTGTGGWETQY
TRBV6-1 ASSESGFSYEQY
TRBV10-3 AIRETGDLNEQF
TRBV9 ASSPGGVFPGGELF
TRBV5-4 ASSPVGGPTSYEQY
TRBV27 ASSGQGRSSYEQY
TRBV7-9 ASSLGEVLYGYT
TRBV20-1 RIQGDYGYT
TRBV29-1 SGLPITPTASYEQY
TRBV7-9 ASSLGGQTNTEAF
TRBV7-3 ASSLDSNQPQH
TRBV2 ASSPNGRDTQY
TRBV7-9 ASSWDGHVTEAF
TRBV27 ASSLSVFGTDTQY
TRBV6-1 ASRQGAGPEKLF
TRBV14 ASSQSEGWETQY
TRBV10-3 AINGGDTDTQY
TRBV18 ASSPNRDRVGNEQY
TRBV5-1 ASSAGNSGGYEQY
TRBV7-9 ASSSERTVQPQH
TRBV19 ASSTVARRLYEQY
TRBV5-4 ASSFTSSGANVLT
TRBV7-3 ASSSTLNTEAF
TRBV5-1 ASSSAGSLNTGELF
TRBV7-2 ASSPSRGSEQY
TRBV2 ASRQETSTDTQY
TRBV15 ATSRDGGQETQY
TRBV5-4 ASSLAGQGYSPLH
TRBV28 ASGRGLESPYEQF
TRBV5-1 ASSSRTGGTDTQY
TRBV28 ASSPSFGSLGGNEQF
TRBV29-1 SVSRAYEQY
TRBV7-9 ASSPKRGLSGNTIY
TRBV28 ASRAGISNQPQH
TRBV4-3 ASSQEAIPYSGNTIY
TRBV7-2 ASSSARTLSYNEQF
TRBV27 ASSLRQVGMNTEAF
TRBV7-2 ASSFVAGAPTDTQY